Following are 9 T cell receptor beta chains from one sample sequenced in a study of cytomegalovirus exposure and HLA in healthy donors. In the PCR, 60 Vbeta and 13 Jbeta primers were used. Sequenced by immunoSEQ multiplex PCR; TCRdb stores in-frame clones only, minus some. The sample holds 110,000 to 150,000 clones, around 79% seen once. Sequencing input: PBMCs. These receptors were taken from a woman between 50 and 59 years old in good health and CMV-seropositive.

This rearrangement joins TRBV5-1 to TRBJ1-1; D is unclear. The CDR3 is made up of 13 amino acids. V dropped 1 base and J dropped 1 base, with 5 bases sitting between them. CDR1 is SGHRS and CDR2 is YFSETQ in the germline V gene. The CDR3 loop reads CASSLLGNTEAFF. CDR3 DNA sequence: TGCGCCAGCAGCTTGCTCGGGAACACTGAAGCTTTCTTT.

V gene TRBV11-2 combines with J gene TRBJ2-7; D is perhaps TRBD2 (5 bases). The CDR3 has 15 residues. Germline CDR1 SGHAT, CDR2 FQNNGV. V gave up 3 bases and J gave up 2 bases, with 14 bases separating them. The CDR3 region is CASSFQKDLPYEQYF. The CDR3 DNA follows: TGTGCCAGCAGCTTCCAGAAGGACTTGCCCTACGAGCAGTACTTC.

The genes are TRBV7-9 and TRBJ1-5; 7 nucleotides align to TRBD1. Germline V gene lookup returns CDR1 SEHNR and CDR2 FQNEAQ (reference sequence). V shed 5 bases and J 3 bases; nucleotides not matched to a gene: 7. CDR3 length: 15 residues. DNA of the CDR3: TGTGCCAGCAGCCTAGGACAGGCCAACAATCAGCCCCAGCATTTT. It specifies CASSLGQANNQPQHF. Complete variable domain (other parts from reference TRBV7-9 and TRBJ1-5): DTGVSQNPRHKITKRGQNVTFRCDPISEHNRLYWYRQTLGQGPEFLTYFQNEAQLEKSRLLSDRFSAERPKGSFSTLEIQRTEQGDSAMYLCASSLGQANNQPQHFGDGTRLSIL.

With regard to this clone: This CDR3 is also generated by other DNA sequences in the sample. The chain uses TRBV28 and TRBJ2-7, with TRBD1 matching over 7 bases. Germline V lookup: CDR1 MDHEN, CDR2 SYDVKM. This CDR3 is 14 amino acids long. The V gene end was trimmed by 3 bases and the J gene end by 1 base; junction bases not matched to a gene: 3. In DNA form, the CDR3 reads TGTGCCAGCAGTTTCTCGGACAGGTCCTACGAGCAGTACTTC. This gives the protein CASSFSDRSYEQYF.

V gene TRBV5-1 combines with J gene TRBJ1-4, with TRBD1 matching over 8 bases. The germline gives CDR1 SGHRS, CDR2 YFSETQ. Germline trimming cut 3 bases from V and 8 bases from J; bases unmatched to any gene: 9. The CDR3 length is 15 residues. This chain's CDR3 is CASSSLTGVNEKLFF. The CDR3 DNA follows: TGCGCCAGCAGCTCGCTGACAGGGGTAAACGAAAAACTGTTTTTT.

This chain links TRBV7-9 with TRBJ2-7; 11 nucleotides align to TRBD2. Germline loops: CDR1 SEHNR, CDR2 FQNEAQ (reference sequence). The CDR3 spans 15 residues. V shed 1 base, J shed 5 bases, and the junction held 4 bases outside the gene matches. CDR3 nucleotides: TGTGCCAGCAGCTTAGTCCCTAGCGGGGGGAACGAGCAGTACTTC. It encodes CASSLVPSGGNEQYF. The full variable domain, its missing parts supplied by reference TRBV7-9 and TRBJ2-7, is DTGVSQNPRHKITKRGQNVTFRCDPISEHNRLYWYRQTLGQGPEFLTYFQNEAQLEKSRLLSDRFSAERPKGSFSTLEIQRTEQGDSAMYLCASSLVPSGGNEQYFGPGTRLTVT.

The chain has TRBV19 and TRBJ1-2, with a possible D match to TRBD1 (6 bases). V shed 10 bases and J shed 4 bases, with 22 bases lying between them. The CDR3 runs 15 residues. From germline, CDR1 is LNHDA and CDR2 SQIVND (reference sequence). DNA for the CDR3: TGTGCCACCTCTATAGGGGGTTCCCGCGCCTATGGCTACACCTTC. As protein: CATSIGGSRAYGYTF.

The chain uses TRBV7-8 and TRBJ2-2; 9 nucleotides agree with TRBD1. The germline gives CDR1 SGHVS, CDR2 FQNEAQ. V shed 2 bases and J 5 bases; nucleotides not matched to a gene: 3. There are 15 residues in the CDR3. The CDR3 loop is CASSLTGGETGELFF. The CDR3 region has the DNA TGTGCCAGCAGCTTAACAGGGGGCGAAACCGGGGAGCTGTTTTTT.

The chain couples TRBV6-5 to TRBJ2-5, with 9 positions matching TRBD2. The CDR3 contains 15 residues. V shed 3 bases and J 4 bases; nucleotides not matched to a gene: 6. The germline V gene encodes CDR1 MNHEY and CDR2 SVGAGI. The CDR3 DNA sequence: TGTGCCAGCAGTTATTCTCTAGCGGGGACAGAGACCCAGTACTTC. Amino acids: CASSYSLAGTETQYF.